This record concerns one T cell receptor (beta chain) sequence. The table came from immunoSEQ multiplex PCR; TCRdb's copy has only in-frame clones and leaves some out. The data hold 150,000 or so clones, with approximately 78% observed a single time. These data come from a study of blood T cell repertoires in COVID-19. V lost 5 bases and J lost 1, with 17 bases in between. This CDR3 has 16 residues. Germline loops: CDR1 MNHEY, CDR2 SMNVEV (reference sequence). This sequence was found in a man aged 80 or over with acute or convalescent COVID-19. Material: peripheral blood. The chain employs TRBV27 and TRBJ1-2; perhaps TRBD1 as D (5 bases). The CDR3: CASSPYTGGSNYGYTF. The CDR3 DNA reads as TGTGCCAGCAGTCCCTATACGGGGGGGAGTAACTATGGCTACACCTTC.